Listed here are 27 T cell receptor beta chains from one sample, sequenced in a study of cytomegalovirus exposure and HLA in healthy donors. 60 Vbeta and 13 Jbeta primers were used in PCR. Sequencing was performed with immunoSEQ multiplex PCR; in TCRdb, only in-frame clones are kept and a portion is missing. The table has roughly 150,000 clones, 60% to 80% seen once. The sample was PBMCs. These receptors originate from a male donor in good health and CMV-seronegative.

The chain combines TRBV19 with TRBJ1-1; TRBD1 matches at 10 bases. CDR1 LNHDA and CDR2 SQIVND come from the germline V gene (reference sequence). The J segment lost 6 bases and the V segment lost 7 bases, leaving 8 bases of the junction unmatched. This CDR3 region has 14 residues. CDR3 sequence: CASIQPGQGPEAFF. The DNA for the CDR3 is TGTGCCAGTATTCAACCGGGACAGGGGCCTGAAGCTTTCTTT.

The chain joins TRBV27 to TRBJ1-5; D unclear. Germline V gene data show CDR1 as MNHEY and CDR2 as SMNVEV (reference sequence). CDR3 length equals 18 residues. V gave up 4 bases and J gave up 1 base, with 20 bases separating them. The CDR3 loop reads CASSSRPLWAGSNQPQHF. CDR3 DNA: TGTGCCAGCAGTTCTCGACCCCTTTGGGCGGGGAGCAATCAGCCCCAGCATTTT.

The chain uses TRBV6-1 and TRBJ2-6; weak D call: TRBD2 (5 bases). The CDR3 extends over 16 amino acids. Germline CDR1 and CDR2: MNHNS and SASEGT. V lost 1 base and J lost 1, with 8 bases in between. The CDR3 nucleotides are TGTGCCAGCAGTGAAGGTCGGGGATCTGGGGCCAACGTCCTGACTTTC. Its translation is CASSEGRGSGANVLTF.

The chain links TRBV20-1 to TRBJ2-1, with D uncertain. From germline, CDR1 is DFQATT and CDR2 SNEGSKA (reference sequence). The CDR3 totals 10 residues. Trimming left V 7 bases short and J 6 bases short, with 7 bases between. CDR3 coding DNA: TGCAGTGTGAGTCCCAATGAGCAGTTCTTC. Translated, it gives CSVSPNEQFF.

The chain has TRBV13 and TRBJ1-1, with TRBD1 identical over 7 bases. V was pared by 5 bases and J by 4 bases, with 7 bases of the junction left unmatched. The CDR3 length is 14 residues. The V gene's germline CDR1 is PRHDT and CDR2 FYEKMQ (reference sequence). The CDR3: CASSTTGSGTEAFF. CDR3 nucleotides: TGTGCCAGCAGCACGACAGGGTCAGGCACTGAAGCTTTCTTT.

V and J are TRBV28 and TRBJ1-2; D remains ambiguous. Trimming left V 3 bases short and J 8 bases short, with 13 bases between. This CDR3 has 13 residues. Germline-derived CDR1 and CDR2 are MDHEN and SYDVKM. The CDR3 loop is CASSFGTAQGYTF. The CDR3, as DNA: TGTGCCAGCAGTTTTGGCACCGCTCAAGGCTACACCTTC.

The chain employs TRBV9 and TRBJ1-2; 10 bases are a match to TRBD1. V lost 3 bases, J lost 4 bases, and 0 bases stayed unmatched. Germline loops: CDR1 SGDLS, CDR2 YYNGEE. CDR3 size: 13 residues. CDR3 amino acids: CASSGTGGYGYTF. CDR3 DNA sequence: TGTGCCAGCAGCGGGACAGGGGGCTATGGCTACACCTTC.

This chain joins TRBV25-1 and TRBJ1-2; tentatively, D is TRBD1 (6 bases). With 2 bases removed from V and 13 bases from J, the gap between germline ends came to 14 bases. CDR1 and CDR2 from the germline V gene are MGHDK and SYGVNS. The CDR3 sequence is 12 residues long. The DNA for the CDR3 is TGTGCCAGCAGTGAACAACAGGGTTTCAGCACCTTC. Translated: CASSEQQGFSTF.

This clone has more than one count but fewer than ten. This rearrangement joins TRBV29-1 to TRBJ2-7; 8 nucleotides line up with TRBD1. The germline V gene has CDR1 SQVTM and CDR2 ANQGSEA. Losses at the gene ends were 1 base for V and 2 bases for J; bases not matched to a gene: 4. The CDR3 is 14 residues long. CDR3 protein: CSVEGGTGAYEQYF. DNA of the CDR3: TGCAGCGTTGAAGGTGGGACAGGAGCCTACGAGCAGTACTTC.

CDR3 sequence reads: CASSYLAGVYNEQFF. As DNA, the CDR3 is TGTGCCAGCAGTTATCTAGCGGGAGTTTACAATGAGCAGTTCTTC. The gene calls are TRBV6-6 and TRBJ2-1; the match to TRBD2 covers 10 bases. Trimming cost V 3 bases and J 4 bases; bases outside gene matches: 3. From germline, CDR1 is MNHNY and CDR2 SVGAGI (reference sequence). The CDR3 has 15 residues.

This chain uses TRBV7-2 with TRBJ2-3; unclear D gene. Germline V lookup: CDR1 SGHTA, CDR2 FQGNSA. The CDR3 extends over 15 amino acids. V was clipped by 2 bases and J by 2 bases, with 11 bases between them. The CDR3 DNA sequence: TGTGCCAGCAGCTTAAACCCAACTTCCACAGATACGCAGTATTTT. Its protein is CASSLNPTSTDTQYF.

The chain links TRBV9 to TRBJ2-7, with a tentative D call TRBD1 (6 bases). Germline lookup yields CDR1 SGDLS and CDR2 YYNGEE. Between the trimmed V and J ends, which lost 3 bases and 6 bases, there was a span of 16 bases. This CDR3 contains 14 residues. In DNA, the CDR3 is TGTGCCAGCAGCGCCACAACAGGGATCAGCGAGCAGTACTTC. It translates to CASSATTGISEQYF. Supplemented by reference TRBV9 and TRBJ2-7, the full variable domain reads DSGVTQTPKHLITATGQRVTLRCSPRSGDLSVYWYQQSLDQGLQFLIQYYNGEERAKGNILERFSAQQFPDLHSELNLSSLELGDSALYFCASSATTGISEQYFGPGTRLTVT.

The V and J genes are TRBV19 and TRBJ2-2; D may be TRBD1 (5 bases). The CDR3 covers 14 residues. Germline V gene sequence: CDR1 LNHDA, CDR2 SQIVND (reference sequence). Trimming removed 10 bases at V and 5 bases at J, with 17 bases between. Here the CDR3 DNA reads TGTGCCACCCGCACATTAGGGGATACCGGGGAGCTGTTTTTT. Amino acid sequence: CATRTLGDTGELFF.

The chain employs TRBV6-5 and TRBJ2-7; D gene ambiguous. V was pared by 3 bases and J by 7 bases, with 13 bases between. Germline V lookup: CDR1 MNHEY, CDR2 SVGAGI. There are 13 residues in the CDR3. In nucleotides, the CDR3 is TGTGCCAGCAGTTATAGAGGCCCTCGGGAGCAGTACTTC. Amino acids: CASSYRGPREQYF.

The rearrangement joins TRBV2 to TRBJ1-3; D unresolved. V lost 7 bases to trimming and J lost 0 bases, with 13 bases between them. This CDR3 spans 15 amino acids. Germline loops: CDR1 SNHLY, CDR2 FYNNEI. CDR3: CASTLKGDSGNTIYF. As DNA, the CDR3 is TGTGCCAGCACCCTAAAAGGAGACTCTGGAAACACCATATATTTT. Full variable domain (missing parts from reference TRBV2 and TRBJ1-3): EPEVTQTPSHQVTQMGQEVILRCVPISNHLYFYWYRQILGQKVEFLVSFYNNEISEKSEIFDDQFSVERPDGSNFTLKIRSTKLEDSAMYFCASTLKGDSGNTIYFGEGSWLTVV.

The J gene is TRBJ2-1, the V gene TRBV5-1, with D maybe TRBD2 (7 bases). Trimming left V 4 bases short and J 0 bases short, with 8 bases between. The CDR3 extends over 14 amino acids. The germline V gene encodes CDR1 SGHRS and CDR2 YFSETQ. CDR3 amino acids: CASSAGASYNEQFF. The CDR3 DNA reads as TGCGCCAGCAGCGCGGGGGCCTCCTACAATGAGCAGTTCTTC.

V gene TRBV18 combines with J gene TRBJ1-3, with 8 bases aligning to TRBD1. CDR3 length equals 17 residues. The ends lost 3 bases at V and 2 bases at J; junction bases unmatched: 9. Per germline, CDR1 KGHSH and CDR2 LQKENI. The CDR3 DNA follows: TGTGCCAGCTCACCCGGCGGCAGGGGGCTTACTGGAAACACCATATATTTT. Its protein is CASSPGGRGLTGNTIYF.

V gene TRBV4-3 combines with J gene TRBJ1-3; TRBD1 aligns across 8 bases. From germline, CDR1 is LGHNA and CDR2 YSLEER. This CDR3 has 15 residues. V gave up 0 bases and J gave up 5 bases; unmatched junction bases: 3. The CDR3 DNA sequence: TGCGCCAGCAGCCAAGAGCAGGGGGCTAGAAACACCATATATTTT. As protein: CASSQEQGARNTIYF.

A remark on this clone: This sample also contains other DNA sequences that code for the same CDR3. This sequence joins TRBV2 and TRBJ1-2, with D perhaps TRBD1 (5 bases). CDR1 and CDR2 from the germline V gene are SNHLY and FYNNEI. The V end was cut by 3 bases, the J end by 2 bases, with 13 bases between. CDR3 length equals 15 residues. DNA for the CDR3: TGTGCCAGCAGTGACAGGGTTCCCCCGAACTATGGCTACACCTTC. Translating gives CASSDRVPPNYGYTF. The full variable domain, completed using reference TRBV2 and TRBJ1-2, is EPEVTQTPSHQVTQMGQEVILRCVPISNHLYFYWYRQILGQKVEFLVSFYNNEISEKSEIFDDQFSVERPDGSNFTLKIRSTKLEDSAMYFCASSDRVPPNYGYTFGSGTRLTVV.

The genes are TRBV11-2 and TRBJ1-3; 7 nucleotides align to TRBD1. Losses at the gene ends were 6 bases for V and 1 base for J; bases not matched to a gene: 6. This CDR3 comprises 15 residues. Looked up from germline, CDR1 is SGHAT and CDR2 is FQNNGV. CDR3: CASRFTGESGNTIYF. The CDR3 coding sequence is TGTGCCAGCAGGTTTACAGGGGAGTCTGGAAACACCATATATTTT.

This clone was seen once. The CDR3 DNA sequence: TGTGCCAGCAGCTTAGGAACTAGTAGTTTGTTAGCCAAAAACATTCAGTACTTC. It specifies CASSLGTSSLLAKNIQYF. The chain links TRBV7-2 to TRBJ2-4; D possibly corresponds to TRBD2 (5 bases). V lost 1 base, J lost 0 bases, and 16 bases lay in between. CDR1 is SGHTA and CDR2 is FQGNSA in the germline V gene. The CDR3 contains 18 residues.

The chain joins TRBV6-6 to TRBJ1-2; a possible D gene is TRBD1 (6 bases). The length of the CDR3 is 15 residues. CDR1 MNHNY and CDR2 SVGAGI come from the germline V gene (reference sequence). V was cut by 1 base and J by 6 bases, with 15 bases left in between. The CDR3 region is CASSYLAGVDNGYTF. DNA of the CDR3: TGTGCCAGCAGTTACTTGGCAGGGGTTGACAATGGCTACACCTTC.

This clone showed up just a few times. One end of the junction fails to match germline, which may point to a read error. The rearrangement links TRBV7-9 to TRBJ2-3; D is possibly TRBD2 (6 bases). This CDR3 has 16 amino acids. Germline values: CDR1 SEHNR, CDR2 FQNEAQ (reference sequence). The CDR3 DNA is TGTTCCAGCAGCTTAGCGTGGGGGGTGGGGTCAGATACGCAGTATTTT. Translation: CSSSLAWGVGSDTQYF.

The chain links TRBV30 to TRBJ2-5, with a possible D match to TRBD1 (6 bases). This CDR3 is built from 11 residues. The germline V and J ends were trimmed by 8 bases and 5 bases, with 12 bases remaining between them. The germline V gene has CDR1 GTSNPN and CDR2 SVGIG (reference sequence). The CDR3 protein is CARGQGETQYF. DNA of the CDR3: TGTGCCCGAGGGCAGGGGGAGACCCAGTACTTC. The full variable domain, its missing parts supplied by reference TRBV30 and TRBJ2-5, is SQTIHQWPATLVQPVGSPLSLECTVEGTSNPNLYWYRQAAGRGLQLLFYSVGIGQISSEVPQNLSASRPQDRQFILSSKKLLLSDSGFYLCARGQGETQYFGPGTRLLVL.

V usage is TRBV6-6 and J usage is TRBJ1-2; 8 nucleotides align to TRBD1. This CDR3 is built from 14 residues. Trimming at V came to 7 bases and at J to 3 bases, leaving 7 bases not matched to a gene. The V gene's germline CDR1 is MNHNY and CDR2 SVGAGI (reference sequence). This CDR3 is CASIVGQGHYGYTF. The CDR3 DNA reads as TGTGCCAGCATCGTAGGACAGGGCCACTATGGCTACACCTTC.

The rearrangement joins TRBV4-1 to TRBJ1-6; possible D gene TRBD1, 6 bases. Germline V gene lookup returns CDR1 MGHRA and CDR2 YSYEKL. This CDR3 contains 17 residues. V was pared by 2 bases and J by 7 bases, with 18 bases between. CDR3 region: CASSQRAGGGNNSPLHF. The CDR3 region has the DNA TGCGCCAGCAGCCAACGAGCGGGGGGGGGCAACAATTCACCCCTCCACTTT.

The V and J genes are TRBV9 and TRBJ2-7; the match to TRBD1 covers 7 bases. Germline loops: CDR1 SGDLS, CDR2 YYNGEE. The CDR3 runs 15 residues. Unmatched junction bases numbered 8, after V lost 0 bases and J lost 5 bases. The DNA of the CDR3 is TGTGCCAGCAGCGTAGAAGGGACAGAGGGCGACGAGCAGTACTTC. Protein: CASSVEGTEGDEQYF.